The 26 T cell receptor beta chains below come from one sample, sequenced in a study of blood T cells in healthy people across ages. Next came a second PCR, run for about 6 to 12 cycles, which used a sample-barcoded 5' primer along with a J-beta primer mix. Each CDR3 protein is one row after TCRdb ran MiXCR on the 5' RACE reads. The repertoire holds hundreds of thousands of distinct CDR3 sequences, around 48% seen once, with around 25% in the top ten. Sequencing input: blood. Receptor source: a man older than 75 in good health.

V is TRBV27 and J is TRBJ1-1; TRBD1 agrees at 7 bases. V lost 6 bases to trimming and J lost 3 bases; unmatched junction nucleotides: 7. Germline V gives CDR1 MNHEY, CDR2 SMNVEV (reference sequence). The CDR3 has 14 residues. CDR3 nucleotides: TGTGCCAGCAGCCTGACAGGGCCGTACACTGAAGCTTTCTTT. Its translation: CASSLTGPYTEAFF.

V and J are TRBV15 and TRBJ2-3; D unclear. The CDR3 is 15 amino acids. Germline CDR1 is LNHNV and CDR2 is YYDKDF (reference sequence). Trimming took off 1 base at V and 4 bases at J, with 12 bases between the two ends. The chain's CDR3 is CATSRAVGPPDTQYF. The CDR3 DNA sequence: TGTGCCACCAGCAGAGCTGTCGGGCCGCCAGATACGCAGTATTTT. Looking up the rest from reference TRBV15 and TRBJ2-3 gives the full variable domain: DAMVIQNPRYQVTQFGKPVTLSCSQTLNHNVMYWYQQKSSQAPKLLFHYYDKDFNNEADTPDNFQSRRPNTSFCFLDIRSPGLGDTAMYLCATSRAVGPPDTQYFGPGTRLTVL.

This clonotype was observed a few times. The V call is TRBV20-1, the J call TRBJ2-1, with unresolved D. The V end was cut by 3 bases, the J end by 3 bases, with 12 bases between. From germline, CDR1 is DFQATT and CDR2 SNEGSKA (reference sequence). This CDR3 spans 14 amino acids. The CDR3 DNA is TGCAGTGCTAGGATCCCCCCAGGCTACAATGAGCAGTTCTTC. It yields the protein CSARIPPGYNEQFF.

This clonotype has only a few counts. The rearrangement uses TRBV6-5 and TRBJ1-5, with 7 bases aligning to TRBD1. J was trimmed by 4 bases and V by 4 bases; bases with no gene match: 1. This CDR3 region has 13 residues. The germline gives CDR1 MNHEY, CDR2 SVGAGI. The CDR3 protein is CASSWDRNQPQHF. Here the CDR3 DNA reads TGTGCCAGCAGTTGGGACAGAAATCAGCCCCAGCATTTT.

This clonotype appeared a few times. The chain joins TRBV20-1 to TRBJ2-1, with 14 bases that match TRBD2. Losses at the gene ends were 6 bases for V and 8 bases for J; bases not matched to a gene: 21. The CDR3 sequence is 19 residues long. The germline gives CDR1 DFQATT, CDR2 SNEGSKA (reference sequence). For the CDR3, the DNA is TGCAGTGCCTGCAACCCGGGACTAGCGGGAGTTGGCCCCTCCGATGAGCAGTTCTTC. Encoded protein: CSACNPGLAGVGPSDEQFF.

This clonotype was detected once. V usage is TRBV30 and J usage is TRBJ2-7, with 9 bases lining up with TRBD1. Germline V gene lookup returns CDR1 GTSNPN and CDR2 SVGIG (reference sequence). The CDR3 is 15 amino acids. The V segment lost 2 bases and the J segment 6 bases; nucleotides outside the gene matches: 11. The CDR3 DNA is TGTGCCTGGAGTCCACTCGGGACAGGGTTGGGCGAGCAGTACTTC. It codes for CAWSPLGTGLGEQYF. The whole variable domain, remainder taken from reference TRBV30 and TRBJ2-7, is SQTIHQWPATLVQPVGSPLSLECTVEGTSNPNLYWYRQAAGRGLQLLFYSVGIGQISSEVPQNLSASRPQDRQFILSSKKLLLSDSGFYLCAWSPLGTGLGEQYFGPGTRLTVT.

There are a few counts of this clonotype. The rearrangement links TRBV29-1 to TRBJ1-2; 7 bases map to TRBD1. The CDR3 contains 16 residues. The ends lost 6 bases at V and 5 bases at J; junction bases unmatched: 18. CDR1 and CDR2 (germline): SQVTM, ANQGSEA. The CDR3: CSVDAEGTARYYGYTF. CDR3 DNA: TGCAGCGTGGACGCCGAGGGGACAGCGAGATATTATGGCTACACCTTC.

The rearrangement uses TRBV9 and TRBJ2-2; the match to TRBD2 covers 8 bases. Looked up from germline, CDR1 is SGDLS and CDR2 is YYNGEE. J gave up 0 bases and V 0 bases, and 7 bases lay outside the gene matches. The CDR3 is 18 amino acids. This CDR3 reads CASSVAGRGAANTGELFF. CDR3 sequence (DNA): TGTGCCAGCAGCGTAGCGGGGCGGGGGGCTGCGAACACCGGGGAGCTGTTTTTT.

V usage is TRBV24-1 and J usage is TRBJ2-3; possibly TRBD1 for D (6 bases). V dropped 4 bases and J dropped 5 bases, with 18 bases sitting between them. Per germline, CDR1 KGHDR and CDR2 SFDVKD. The CDR3 runs 16 residues. The CDR3 sequence: CATSEATTGWIDTQYF. The CDR3 DNA reads as TGTGCCACCAGTGAAGCTACGACAGGTTGGATAGATACGCAGTATTTT.

This chain connects TRBV3-1 to TRBJ2-5, with D hard to call. CDR3 length equals 14 residues. V was trimmed by 7 bases and J by 7 bases, leaving 19 bases between them. Germline CDR1 LGHDT, CDR2 YNNKEL (reference sequence). CDR3 DNA: TGTGCCAGCAATAAGGCTGGCTTTGAAGGGACCCAGTACTTC. Its translation is CASNKAGFEGTQYF.

This clonotype occurred once. V gene TRBV28 combines with J gene TRBJ1-1; 9 nucleotides line up with TRBD1. Trimming took 8 bases from V and 7 from J; bases not matched to a gene: 8. This CDR3 has 13 residues. In germline, CDR1 is MDHEN, CDR2 SYDVKM. The CDR3 is CASCPGQGFEAFF. Here the CDR3 DNA reads TGTGCCAGCTGCCCGGGACAGGGTTTTGAAGCTTTCTTT.

A remark on this clonotype: A much larger clone differs by one base, so this may be a read error. V usage is TRBV6-6 and J usage is TRBJ1-2; TRBD1 aligns across 9 bases. CDR3 length: 14 amino acids. The germline CDR1 and CDR2 sequences are MNHNY and SVGAGI (reference sequence). With V trimmed by 2 bases and J by 7 bases, 5 bases remained unmatched. CDR3 in amino acids: CASSYRGQGTGYTF. Written as DNA, the CDR3 is TGTGCCAGCAGTTACCGCGGACAGGGGACTGGCTACACCTTC.

Notes on this clonotype: The conserved closing phenylalanine or tryptophan is absent in this CDR3, likely reflecting a read error. The gene calls are TRBV7-2 and TRBJ2-7; 9 bases are a match to TRBD1. The germline CDR1 and CDR2 sequences are SGHTA and FQGNSA. The V and J ends lost 3 bases and 3 bases, in that order; junction bases with no gene match: 6. This CDR3 comprises 15 residues. As DNA, the CDR3 is TGTGCCAGCAGCTTCACGGGACAGGGTTTCTACGAGCAGTACCTC. It yields the protein CASSFTGQGFYEQYL.

This clonotype has only a few counts. The chain uses TRBV7-2 and TRBJ2-7, with D hard to call. Germline V CDR1 and CDR2: SGHTA, FQGNSA. The germline V and J ends were trimmed by 5 bases and 4 bases, with 12 bases remaining between them. This CDR3 spans 13 amino acids. CDR3 in DNA: TGTGCCAGCAGCCAAGTATCACGGTACGAGCAGTACTTC. Protein product: CASSQVSRYEQYF.

The genes are TRBV29-1 and TRBJ2-7; D is unclear. The CDR3 length is 12 residues. In germline, CDR1 is SQVTM, CDR2 ANQGSEA. V dropped 5 bases and J dropped 2 bases, with 10 bases sitting between them. Here the CDR3 DNA reads TGCAGCGTTAGCGTCGGTCCCTACGAGCAGTACTTC. This translates into CSVSVGPYEQYF.

This sequence joins TRBV5-4 and TRBJ2-7; weak D call: TRBD2 (6 bases). V was cut by 4 bases and J by 4 bases, with 12 bases left in between. The CDR3 totals 13 residues. From germline, CDR1 is SGHNT and CDR2 YYREEE (reference sequence). DNA for the CDR3: TGTGCCAGCAGCGACGGGACTTTTTACGAGCAGTACTTC. This gives the protein CASSDGTFYEQYF. Supplemented by reference TRBV5-4 and TRBJ2-7, the full variable domain reads ETGVTQSPTHLIKTRGQQVTLRCSSQSGHNTVSWYQQALGQGPQFIFQYYREEENGRGNFPPRFSGLQFPNYSSELNVNALELDDSALYLCASSDGTFYEQYFGPGTRLTVT.

This clonotype was counted between two and nine times. The gene calls are TRBV25-1 and TRBJ2-1; 9 bases agree with TRBD1. CDR3 length: 14 amino acids. Germline-derived CDR1 and CDR2 are MGHDK and SYGVNS. Trimming took 4 bases from V and 8 from J; bases not matched to a gene: 6. The CDR3 DNA is TGTGCCAGCAGTGTGGGACAGGGACGCGATGAGCAGTTCTTC. Protein sequence: CASSVGQGRDEQFF.

This clonotype showed up just a few times. The CDR3 region is CASSFPATIEQYF. DNA for the CDR3: TGTGCCAGCAGTTTCCCCGCCACCATCGAGCAGTACTTC. The chain combines TRBV28 with TRBJ2-7; no reliable D call. The CDR3 has 13 amino acids. Per germline, CDR1 MDHEN and CDR2 SYDVKM. V dropped 3 bases and J dropped 6 bases, with 12 bases sitting between them.

V usage is TRBV29-1 and J usage is TRBJ2-3; D gene unclear. The CDR3 is 12 amino acids. Germline V gene lookup returns CDR1 SQVTM and CDR2 ANQGSEA. V was cut by 3 bases and J by 2 bases, with 6 bases left in between. The CDR3 is CSVEANTDTQYF. DNA of the CDR3: TGCAGCGTTGAGGCAAACACAGATACGCAGTATTTT.

In this sample, this clonotype turned up many times. The V gene is TRBV6-5, the J gene TRBJ1-3; D is perhaps TRBD1 (5 bases). The V gene lost 6 bases and the J gene lost 0 bases, with 12 bases spanning the gap. This CDR3 has 15 residues. CDR1 and CDR2 from the germline V gene are MNHEY and SVGAGI. As DNA, the CDR3 is TGTGCCAGCAGCCGGGACTCCTTCTCTGGAAACACCATATATTTT. Its translation: CASSRDSFSGNTIYF.

The chain links TRBV27 to TRBJ2-2, with D perhaps given as TRBD1 or TRBD2 (5 bases each). Germline V gene lookup returns CDR1 MNHEY and CDR2 SMNVEV (reference sequence). The CDR3 is 14 amino acids. V was pared by 6 bases and J by 6 bases, with 14 bases between. The CDR3 nucleotides are TGTGCCAGCAGCCCCGGGACCACTCCCGGGGAGCTGTTTTTT. Amino acid sequence: CASSPGTTPGELFF.

The CDR3 reads CAGERSGEQYF. CDR3 nucleotide sequence: TGTGCCGGGGAGAGGTCGGGCGAGCAGTACTTC. The chain recombines TRBV30 with TRBJ2-7; TRBD2 is a possible D gene (5 bases). Germline V gene lookup returns CDR1 GTSNPN and CDR2 SVGIG (reference sequence). The CDR3 loop spans 11 amino acids. V lost 8 bases and J 6 bases, leaving 14 bases between the germline ends.

A note on this clonotype: One junction end disagrees with the germline gene, perhaps due to a read error. The V call is TRBV7-2, the J call TRBJ2-7; 7 nucleotides agree with TRBD2. Germline V gene data show CDR1 as SGHTA and CDR2 as FQGNSA. CDR3 size: 16 residues. The CDR3 nucleotides are TGTGCCAGCAGCTTAGCAGGCGGGAGACCTGAGTACGAACAGTACTTC. Translating gives CASSLAGGRPEYEQYF. Supplemented by reference TRBV7-2 and TRBJ2-7, the full variable domain reads GAGVSQSPSNKVTEKGKDVELRCDPISGHTALYWYRQSLGQGLEFLIYFQGNSAPDKSGLPSDRFSAERTGGSVSTLTIQRTQQEDSAVYLCASSLAGGRPEYEQYFGPGTRLTVT.

This chain connects TRBV6-2 or TRBV6-3 to TRBJ2-3; 7 positions agree with TRBD2. Germline-derived CDR1 and CDR2 are MNHEY and SVGEGT. The CDR3 contains 16 residues. The ends lost 0 bases at V and 3 bases at J; junction bases unmatched: 6. The CDR3 region is CASSYSMNSGTDTQYF. Written as DNA, the CDR3 is TGTGCCAGCAGTTACTCGATGAATAGCGGGACAGATACGCAGTATTTT.

The chain uses TRBV7-2 and TRBJ1-2; D perhaps matches TRBD1 (5 bases). This CDR3 is built from 19 residues. V was trimmed by 2 bases and J by 7 bases, leaving 29 bases between them. Germline CDR1 reads SGHTA; CDR2 reads FQGNSA. For the CDR3, the DNA is TGTGCCAGCAGCTTACCAGGGATATTGGCAGGAGAATCCCAGGGTGGCTACACCTTC. Translated, it gives CASSLPGILAGESQGGYTF. The complete variable domain, with remaining parts taken from reference TRBV7-2 and TRBJ1-2, reads GAGVSQSPSNKVTEKGKDVELRCDPISGHTALYWYRQSLGQGLEFLIYFQGNSAPDKSGLPSDRFSAERTGGSVSTLTIQRTQQEDSAVYLCASSLPGILAGESQGGYTFGSGTRLTVV.

This chain links TRBV7-9 with TRBJ1-2, with a possible D match to TRBD1 (6 bases). The CDR3 spans 14 residues. V gave up 5 bases and J gave up 8 bases, with 18 bases separating them. Germline V gives CDR1 SEHNR, CDR2 FQNEAQ (reference sequence). DNA of the CDR3: TGTGCCAGCAGCCCCCCCCTTGACGGGGGCGGCTACACCTTC. It specifies CASSPPLDGGGYTF.